The entry that follows covers one T cell receptor (beta chain) sequence. Trimming cost V 8 bases and J 1 base; bases outside gene matches: 6. This CDR3 contains 14 residues. Germline-derived CDR1 and CDR2 are LNHDA and SQIVND (reference sequence). Original handling: Using reference gene primer amplification, nucleated cell counts were estimated. Sequencing was performed with immunoSEQ multiplex PCR; in TCRdb, only in-frame clones are kept and a portion is missing. V, J and clone size are those of that table, while D and trimming were read from the DNA. Seen here are about 250,000 clones, 65% to 80% observed once, and the top ten hold 4%. These data belong to a study of blood T cell repertoires in COVID-19. Whole-study context: Nucleic acid was either cDNA or gDNA, and it came from T cells, B-cell-depleted T cells, or PBMCs.

The chain combines TRBV19 with TRBJ2-5; the match to TRBD2 covers 8 bases. The sequencing sample was made of peripheral blood. The receptor was derived from a woman in her thirties or forties with active or convalescent COVID-19. Here the CDR3 reads CASSDSGGQETQYF. As DNA, the CDR3 is TGTGCCAGTTCCGACAGCGGGGGCCAAGAGACCCAGTACTTC.